This TCR beta chain was recorded in a study of T cell responses to AZD1222 COVID-19 vaccine. General study points: Clonal diversity may have been underestimated in mostly white British donors.

The assay was immunoSEQ multiplex PCR, and TCRdb's table has in-frame clones only and misses some. The repertoire holds tens of thousands of clones, with 65% to 80% as singletons. Worth noting for this clone: Its cognate antigen is unknown.

V lost 2 bases and J lost 3, with 10 bases in between. Germline-derived CDR1 and CDR2 are MDHEN and SYDVKM. This CDR3 is built from 14 residues. This specimen consisted of peripheral blood, obtained 28 days after the second AZD1222 dose. This chain links TRBV28 with TRBJ1-2; D call uncertain. The receptor's source is an adult who received the AZD1222 COVID-19 vaccine. CDR3 coding DNA: TGTGCCAGCAGTTTACCAGGTCTCCACTATGGCTACACCTTC. Its translation: CASSLPGLHYGYTF.